Below are 22 T cell receptor beta chains sequenced from a single sample in a study of blood T cell repertoires in COVID-19. The protocol was immunoSEQ multiplex PCR, while the TCRdb copy is restricted to in-frame clones and leaves out a portion. The sample yields 190,000 or so clones, around 88% seen once. The source material was PBMCs or T cells enriched from blood (not recorded which). These TCRs come from a woman aged 25 to 45 who had been exposed to COVID-19.

This clone has at least ten counts. J is TRBJ1-2 and V is TRBV3-1 (or the pseudogene TRBV3-2), with 8 bases fitting TRBD1. The CDR3 is 12 residues long. The J segment lost 8 bases and the V segment lost 7 bases, leaving 6 bases of the junction unmatched. CDR1 and CDR2 (germline): LGHDT, YNNKEL (reference sequence). CDR3 sequence (DNA): TGTGCCAGCACACAGACAGGGGAGGGCTACACCTTC. Translation gives CASTQTGEGYTF.

This rearrangement joins TRBV20-1 to TRBJ1-4; D gene uncertain. The germline V and J ends were trimmed by 2 bases and 12 bases, with 10 bases remaining between them. The V gene's germline CDR1 is DFQATT and CDR2 SNEGSKA (reference sequence). This CDR3 has 11 amino acids. CDR3 in DNA: TGCAGTGCTAGACAATACTACGAACTGTTTTTT. Amino acids: CSARQYYELFF.

The V and J genes are TRBV10-3 and TRBJ2-7; a possible D gene is TRBD1 (5 bases). V lost 9 bases, J lost 3 bases, and 18 bases lay in between. CDR1 is ENHRY, CDR2 SYGVKD, per germline. The CDR3 loop spans 14 amino acids. CDR3 loop: CAISSLGPHYEQYF. The CDR3, as DNA: TGTGCCATTAGCAGCCTGGGGCCCCACTACGAGCAGTACTTC.

The chain carries TRBV2 and TRBJ1-5; the D is unclear. Germline loops: CDR1 SNHLY, CDR2 FYNNEI. The V end lost 6 bases, the J end lost 6 bases, and 18 bases lay between the germline ends. There are 15 residues in the CDR3. CDR3 amino acids: CASSRGEGLSQPQHF. The CDR3 DNA reads TGTGCCAGCAGCCGGGGAGAGGGTCTGAGTCAGCCCCAGCATTTT.

Only a few counts were recorded for this clone. This chain joins TRBV14 and TRBJ2-1; TRBD2 might be the D (5 bases). The CDR3 extends over 15 amino acids. Germline assignment: CDR1 SGHDN and CDR2 FVKESK. V shed 3 bases and J shed 7 bases, with 16 bases lying between them. The CDR3: CASSHYPGFKNEQFF. The CDR3 nucleotides read TGTGCCAGCAGCCATTACCCGGGGTTTAAGAATGAGCAGTTCTTC.

The chain employs TRBV2 and TRBJ1-5, with 7 bases lining up with TRBD1. Trimming removed 6 bases from V and 2 bases from J; junction bases left unmatched: 4. The CDR3 has 14 amino acids. CDR1 is SNHLY, CDR2 FYNNEI, per germline. Written as DNA, the CDR3 is TGTGCCAGCAGATCAGGGGGAGGCAATCAGCCCCAGCATTTT. This sequence encodes CASRSGGGNQPQHF.

This sequence joins TRBV5-4 and TRBJ2-1, with TRBD2 matching over 13 bases. V gave up 1 base and J gave up 5 bases; unmatched junction bases: 9. The CDR3 contains 18 residues. Germline CDR1 SGHNT, CDR2 YYREEE (reference sequence). In DNA, the CDR3 is TGTGCCAGCAGCTTGCCGTTCGAGACTAGCGGGAGGAACAATGAGCAGTTCTTC. Protein: CASSLPFETSGRNNEQFF.

In this sample, this clone turned up once. The chain has TRBV19 and TRBJ1-3; TRBD1 matches at 8 bases. The V and J ends lost 3 bases and 0 bases, in that order; junction bases with no gene match: 7. Germline CDR1 LNHDA, CDR2 SQIVND (reference sequence). This CDR3 is 17 amino acids long. The CDR3, as DNA: TGTGCCAGTAGTATCTCACCTACAGGGGGCTCTGGAAACACCATATATTTT. Its protein product is CASSISPTGGSGNTIYF.

V and J are TRBV13 and TRBJ1-1, with 8 bases fitting TRBD1. J gave up 4 bases and V 4 bases, and 5 bases lay outside the gene matches. This CDR3 spans 14 amino acids. In germline, CDR1 is PRHDT, CDR2 FYEKMQ (reference sequence). CDR3 loop: CASSSGQGFTEAFF. The CDR3 region has the DNA TGTGCCAGCAGCTCCGGACAGGGCTTCACTGAAGCTTTCTTT.

The chain links TRBV2 to TRBJ1-4; possible D gene TRBD1, 6 bases. The CDR3 is 12 amino acids. Germline CDR1 reads SNHLY; CDR2 reads FYNNEI. V lost 6 bases to trimming and J lost 8 bases, with 10 bases between them. The CDR3 sequence: CASRSDREKLFF. The CDR3 DNA reads as TGTGCCAGCAGATCTGACAGGGAAAAACTGTTTTTT.

This clone was detected once. The chain links TRBV7-9 to TRBJ1-1; 8 bases fit TRBD1. This CDR3 spans 14 amino acids. Per the germline V gene, CDR1 is SEHNR and CDR2 is FQNEAQ (reference sequence). V lost 5 bases and J lost 3; bases outside the gene matches: 5. CDR3 coding DNA: TGTGCCAGCAGCCAACAGGGGGGAGACACTGAAGCTTTCTTT. Residues: CASSQQGGDTEAFF.

The V call is TRBV30, the J call TRBJ1-1, with D hard to call. Germline V gives CDR1 GTSNPN, CDR2 SVGIG (reference sequence). The CDR3 runs to 13 residues. The ends were cut back, 6 bases at V and 4 bases at J, with 15 bases in the middle. The DNA of the CDR3 is TGTGCCTGCTCCCTCCGAGGGAGCACTGAAGCTTTCTTT. It encodes CACSLRGSTEAFF.

V and J are TRBV19 and TRBJ1-3; D might be TRBD1 (5 bases). The germline gives CDR1 LNHDA, CDR2 SQIVND (reference sequence). V was cut by 1 base and J by 0 bases, with 10 bases left in between. The CDR3 is 16 residues long. CDR3 bases: TGTGCCAGTAGTATAGTTGACAGTCCCTCTGGAAACACCATATATTTT. As protein: CASSIVDSPSGNTIYF. Supplemented by reference TRBV19 and TRBJ1-3, the full variable domain reads DGGITQSPKYLFRKEGQNVTLSCEQNLNHDAMYWYRQDPGQGLRLIYYSQIVNDFQKGDIAEGYSVSREKKESFPLTVTSAQKNPTAFYLCASSIVDSPSGNTIYFGEGSWLTVV.

This sequence joins TRBV19 and TRBJ2-7; perhaps TRBD1 as D (5 bases). The CDR3 is made up of 13 amino acids. The V end was cut by 3 bases, the J end by 3 bases, with 9 bases between. The germline V gene encodes CDR1 LNHDA and CDR2 SQIVND (reference sequence). CDR3 nucleotides: TGTGCCAGTAGTATCGCAGGGATCTACGAGCAGTACTTC. Its protein product is CASSIAGIYEQYF.

The chain combines TRBV30 with TRBJ1-2; 7 bases map to TRBD1. CDR3 length: 13 residues. The germline V gene encodes CDR1 GTSNPN and CDR2 SVGIG (reference sequence). V lost 5 bases to trimming and J lost 2 bases; unmatched junction nucleotides: 5. CDR3 amino acids: CAWDQQGNYGYTF. CDR3 DNA sequence: TGTGCCTGGGATCAACAGGGGAACTATGGCTACACCTTC.

A single count supports this clone. DNA for the CDR3: TGTGCCAGCAGCCCACCGGGGGGAGGAGCTTTCTTT. Its translation: CASSPPGGGAFF. The genes are TRBV7-3 and TRBJ1-1; D may be TRBD1 (5 bases). Trimming pared 5 bases from V and 10 bases from J, leaving 14 bases between. The germline CDR1 and CDR2 sequences are SGHTA and FQGTGA. This CDR3 is built from 12 residues. Complete variable domain (other parts from reference TRBV7-3 and TRBJ1-1): GAGVSQTPSNKVTEKGKYVELRCDPISGHTALYWYRQSLGQGPEFLIYFQGTGAADDSGLPNDRFFAVRPEGSVSTLKIQRTERGDSAVYLCASSPPGGGAFFGQGTRLTVV.

The J gene is TRBJ1-5, the V gene TRBV6-5; D might be TRBD1 (6 bases). Trimming took off 6 bases at V and 4 bases at J, with 13 bases between the two ends. This CDR3 has 14 amino acids. Germline V gives CDR1 MNHEY, CDR2 SVGAGI. The CDR3 nucleotides are TGTGCCAGCAGACTACAGGGAGTTAATCAGCCCCAGCATTTT. Its protein product is CASRLQGVNQPQHF.

The J gene is TRBJ1-6, the V gene TRBV5-1; D is possibly TRBD1 (5 bases). Per the germline V gene, CDR1 is SGHRS and CDR2 is YFSETQ. V was cut by 2 bases and J by 10 bases, with 19 bases left in between. This CDR3 comprises 16 residues. The DNA of the CDR3 is TGCGCCAGCAGCTTTGGGGTGGCAGGGCCTGGGTCACCCCTCCACTTT. Translation gives CASSFGVAGPGSPLHF.

As DNA, the CDR3 is TGTGCCAGCAGGAGGGACAGTCGGTTAGGGGAGCAGTACTTC. This codes for CASRRDSRLGEQYF. The chain links TRBV2 to TRBJ2-7, with 7 bases fitting TRBD1. V was pared by 6 bases and J by 7 bases, with 12 bases of the junction left unmatched. CDR1 SNHLY and CDR2 FYNNEI come from the germline V gene. The CDR3 is made up of 14 amino acids.

The rearrangement uses TRBV7-6 and TRBJ2-3; TRBD2 matches 12 bases. Germline CDR1 is SGHVS and CDR2 is FNYEAQ. The J segment lost 3 bases and the V segment lost 5 bases, leaving 6 bases of the junction unmatched. The CDR3 runs to 16 residues. CDR3 sequence reads: CASSQLAGGGTDTQYF. The CDR3 nucleotides are TGTGCCAGCAGCCAACTAGCGGGGGGCGGGACAGATACGCAGTATTTT.

The chain joins TRBV2 to TRBJ2-7, with 9 bases identical to TRBD1. This CDR3 has 14 amino acids. Per germline, CDR1 SNHLY and CDR2 FYNNEI. J was trimmed by 7 bases and V by 4 bases; bases with no gene match: 8. Here the CDR3 DNA reads TGTGCCAGCAGTGGACAGGGGGGCTTAGAAGAGCAGTACTTC. Translation: CASSGQGGLEEQYF.

The rearrangement joins TRBV19 to TRBJ1-2; 7 nucleotides align to TRBD1. With 5 bases clipped from V and 4 bases from J, the junction kept 13 bases outside the gene matches. The CDR3 has 16 residues. Germline V CDR1 and CDR2: LNHDA, SQIVND (reference sequence). The CDR3 loop is CASSSSKTGTIYGYTF. The CDR3 DNA follows: TGTGCCAGTAGTTCCTCCAAGACAGGGACCATCTATGGCTACACCTTC.